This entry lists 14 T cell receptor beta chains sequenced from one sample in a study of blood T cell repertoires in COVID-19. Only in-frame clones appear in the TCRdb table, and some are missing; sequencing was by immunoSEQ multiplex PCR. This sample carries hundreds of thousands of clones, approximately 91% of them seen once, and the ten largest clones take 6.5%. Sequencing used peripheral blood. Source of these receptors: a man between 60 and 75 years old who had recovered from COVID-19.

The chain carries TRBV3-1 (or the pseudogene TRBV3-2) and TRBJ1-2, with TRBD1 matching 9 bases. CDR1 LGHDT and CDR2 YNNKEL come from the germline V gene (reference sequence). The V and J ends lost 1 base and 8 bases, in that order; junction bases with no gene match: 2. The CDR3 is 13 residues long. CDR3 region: CASSQVTGGGYTF. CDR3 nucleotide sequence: TGTGCCAGCAGCCAAGTGACAGGGGGAGGCTACACCTTC.

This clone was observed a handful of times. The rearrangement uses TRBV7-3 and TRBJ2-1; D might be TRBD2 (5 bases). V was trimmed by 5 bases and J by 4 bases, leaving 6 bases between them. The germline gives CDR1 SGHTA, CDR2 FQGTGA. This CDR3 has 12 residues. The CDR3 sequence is CASSPGYNEQFF. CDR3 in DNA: TGTGCCAGCAGCCCGGGGTACAATGAGCAGTTCTTC.

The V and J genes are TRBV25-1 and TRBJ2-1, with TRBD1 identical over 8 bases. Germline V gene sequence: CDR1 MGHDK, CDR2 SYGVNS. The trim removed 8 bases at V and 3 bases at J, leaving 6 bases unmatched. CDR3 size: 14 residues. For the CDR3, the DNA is TGTGCCAGCGGACGGACAGGGAGCTACAATGAGCAGTTCTTC. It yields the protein CASGRTGSYNEQFF.

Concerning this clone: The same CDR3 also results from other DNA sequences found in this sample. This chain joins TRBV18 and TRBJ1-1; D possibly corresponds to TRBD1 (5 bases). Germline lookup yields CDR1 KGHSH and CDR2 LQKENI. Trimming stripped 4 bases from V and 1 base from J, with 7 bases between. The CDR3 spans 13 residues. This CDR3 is CASSLGQNTEAFF. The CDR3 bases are TGTGCCAGCTCACTTGGACAGAACACTGAAGCTTTCTTT.

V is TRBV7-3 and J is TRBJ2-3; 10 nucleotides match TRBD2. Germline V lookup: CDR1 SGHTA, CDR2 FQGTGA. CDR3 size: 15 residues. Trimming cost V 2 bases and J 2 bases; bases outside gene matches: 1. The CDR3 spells CASSLLAGVTDTQYF. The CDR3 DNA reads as TGTGCCAGCAGCTTACTAGCGGGGGTCACAGATACGCAGTATTTT.

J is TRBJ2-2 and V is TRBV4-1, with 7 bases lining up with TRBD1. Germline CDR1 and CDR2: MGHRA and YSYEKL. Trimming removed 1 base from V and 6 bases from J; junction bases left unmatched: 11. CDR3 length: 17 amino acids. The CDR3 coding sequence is TGCGCCAGCAGCCAAGCGACAGGGTTGAGGTTCTCCGGGGAGCTGTTTTTT. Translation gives CASSQATGLRFSGELFF.

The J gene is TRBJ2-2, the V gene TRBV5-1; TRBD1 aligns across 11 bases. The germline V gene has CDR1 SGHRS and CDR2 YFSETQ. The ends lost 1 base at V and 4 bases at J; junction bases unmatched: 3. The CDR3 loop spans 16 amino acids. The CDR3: CASSLMGTGGTGELFF. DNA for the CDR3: TGCGCCAGCAGCTTGATGGGGACAGGGGGCACCGGGGAGCTGTTTTTT.

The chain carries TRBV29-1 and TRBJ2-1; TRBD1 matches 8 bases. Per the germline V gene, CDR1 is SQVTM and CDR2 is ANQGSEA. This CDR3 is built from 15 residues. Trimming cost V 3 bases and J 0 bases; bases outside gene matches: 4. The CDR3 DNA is TGCAGCGTTGACAGGGGGCAAGTCTCCTACAATGAGCAGTTCTTC. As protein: CSVDRGQVSYNEQFF.

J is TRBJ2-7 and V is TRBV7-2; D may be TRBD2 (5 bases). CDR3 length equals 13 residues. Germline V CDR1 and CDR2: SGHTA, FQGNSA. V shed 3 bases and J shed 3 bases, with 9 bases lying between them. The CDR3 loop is CASSLDFYYEQYF. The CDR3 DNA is TGTGCCAGCAGCTTGGACTTTTACTACGAGCAGTACTTC.

The CDR3 loop is CASSEINQGQETQYF. The CDR3 coding sequence is TGTGCCAGCAGCGAGATAAACCAGGGGCAAGAGACCCAGTACTTC. The chain is built from TRBV5-4 and TRBJ2-5, with D perhaps TRBD1 (6 bases). The CDR3 length is 15 residues. The germline V gene has CDR1 SGHNT and CDR2 YYREEE (reference sequence). The V gene lost 4 bases and the J gene lost 2 bases, with 15 bases spanning the gap.

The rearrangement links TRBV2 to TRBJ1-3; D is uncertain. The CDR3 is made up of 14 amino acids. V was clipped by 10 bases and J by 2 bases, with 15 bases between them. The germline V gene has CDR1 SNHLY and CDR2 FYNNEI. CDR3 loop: CATTEEAAGNTIYF. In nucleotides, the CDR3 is TGTGCCACCACGGAGGAGGCAGCTGGAAACACCATATATTTT.

The CDR3 here is CATSRAGQGGYGYTF. The CDR3 nucleotides read TGTGCCACCAGCAGAGCGGGACAGGGGGGCTATGGCTACACCTTC. The chain couples TRBV15 to TRBJ1-2, with 11 bases matching TRBD1. The V gene's germline CDR1 is LNHNV and CDR2 YYDKDF (reference sequence). CDR3 length: 15 residues. V trimming: 1 base; J trimming: 4 bases; junction bases outside the gene matches: 2. Full variable domain (rest looked up from reference TRBV15 and TRBJ1-2): DAMVIQNPRYQVTQFGKPVTLSCSQTLNHNVMYWYQQKSSQAPKLLFHYYDKDFNNEADTPDNFQSRRPNTSFCFLDIRSPGLGDTAMYLCATSRAGQGGYGYTFGSGTRLTVV.

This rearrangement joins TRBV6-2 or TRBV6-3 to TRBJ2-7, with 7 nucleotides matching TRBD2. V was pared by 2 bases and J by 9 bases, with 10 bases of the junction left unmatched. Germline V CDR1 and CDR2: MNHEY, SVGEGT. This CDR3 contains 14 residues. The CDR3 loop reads CASSYRLADLTQYF. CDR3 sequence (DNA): TGTGCCAGCAGTTACAGACTAGCCGACTTAACGCAGTACTTC.

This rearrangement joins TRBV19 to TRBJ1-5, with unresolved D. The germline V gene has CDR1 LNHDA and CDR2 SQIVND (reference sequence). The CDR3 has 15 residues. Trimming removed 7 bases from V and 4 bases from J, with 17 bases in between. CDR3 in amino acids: CASTVTELTNQPQHF. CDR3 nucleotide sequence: TGTGCCAGTACTGTGACGGAGCTAACTAATCAGCCCCAGCATTTT.